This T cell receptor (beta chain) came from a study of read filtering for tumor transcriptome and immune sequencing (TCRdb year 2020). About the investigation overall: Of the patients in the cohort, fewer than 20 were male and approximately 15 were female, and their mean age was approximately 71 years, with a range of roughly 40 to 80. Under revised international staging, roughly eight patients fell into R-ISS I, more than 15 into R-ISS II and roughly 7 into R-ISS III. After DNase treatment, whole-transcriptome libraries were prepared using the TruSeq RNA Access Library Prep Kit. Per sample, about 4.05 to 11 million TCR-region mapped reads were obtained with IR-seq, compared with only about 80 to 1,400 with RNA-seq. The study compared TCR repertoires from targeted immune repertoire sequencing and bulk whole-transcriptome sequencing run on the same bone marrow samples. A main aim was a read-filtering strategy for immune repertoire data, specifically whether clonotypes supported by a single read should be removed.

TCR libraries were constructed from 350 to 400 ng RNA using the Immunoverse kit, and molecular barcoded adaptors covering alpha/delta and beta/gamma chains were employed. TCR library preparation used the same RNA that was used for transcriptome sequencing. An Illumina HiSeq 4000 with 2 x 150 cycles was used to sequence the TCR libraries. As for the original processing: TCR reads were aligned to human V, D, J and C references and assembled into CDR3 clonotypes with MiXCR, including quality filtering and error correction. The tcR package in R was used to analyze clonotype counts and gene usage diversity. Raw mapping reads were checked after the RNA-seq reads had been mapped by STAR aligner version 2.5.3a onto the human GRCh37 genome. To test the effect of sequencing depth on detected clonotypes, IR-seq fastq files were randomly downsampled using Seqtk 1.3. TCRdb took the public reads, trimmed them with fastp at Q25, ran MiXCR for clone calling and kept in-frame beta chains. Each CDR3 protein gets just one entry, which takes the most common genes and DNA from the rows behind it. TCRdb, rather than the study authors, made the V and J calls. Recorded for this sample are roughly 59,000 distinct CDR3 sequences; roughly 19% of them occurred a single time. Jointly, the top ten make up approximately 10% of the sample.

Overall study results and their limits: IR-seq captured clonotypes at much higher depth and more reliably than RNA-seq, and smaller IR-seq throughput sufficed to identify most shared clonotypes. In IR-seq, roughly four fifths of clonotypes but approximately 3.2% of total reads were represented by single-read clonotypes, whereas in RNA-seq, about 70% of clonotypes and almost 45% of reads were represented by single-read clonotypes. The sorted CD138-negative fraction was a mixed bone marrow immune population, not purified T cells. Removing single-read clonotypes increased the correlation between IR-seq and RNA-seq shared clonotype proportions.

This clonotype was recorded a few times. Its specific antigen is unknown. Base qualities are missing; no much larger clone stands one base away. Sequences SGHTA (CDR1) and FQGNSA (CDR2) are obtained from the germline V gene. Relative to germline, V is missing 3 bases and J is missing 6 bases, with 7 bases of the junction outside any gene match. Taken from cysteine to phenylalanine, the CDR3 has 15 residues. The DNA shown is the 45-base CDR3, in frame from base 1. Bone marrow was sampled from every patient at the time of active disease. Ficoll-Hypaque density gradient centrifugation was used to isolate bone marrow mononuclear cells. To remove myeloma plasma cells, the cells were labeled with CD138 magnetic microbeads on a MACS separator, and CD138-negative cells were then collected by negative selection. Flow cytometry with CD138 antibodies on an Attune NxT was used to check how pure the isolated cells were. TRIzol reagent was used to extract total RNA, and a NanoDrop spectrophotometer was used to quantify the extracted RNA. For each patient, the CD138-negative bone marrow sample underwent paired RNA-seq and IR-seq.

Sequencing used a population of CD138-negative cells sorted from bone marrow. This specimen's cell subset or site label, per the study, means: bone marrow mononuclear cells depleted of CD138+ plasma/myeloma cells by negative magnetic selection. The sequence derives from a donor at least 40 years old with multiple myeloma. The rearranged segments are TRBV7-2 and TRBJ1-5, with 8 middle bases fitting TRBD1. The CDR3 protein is CASSFYLDRAQPQHF. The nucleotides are TGTGCCAGCAGCTTCTATTTGGACAGGGCTCAGCCCCAGCATTTT. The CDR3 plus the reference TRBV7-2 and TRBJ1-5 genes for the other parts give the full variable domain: GAGVSQSPSNKVTEKGKDVELRCDPISGHTALYWYRQSLGQGLEFLIYFQGNSAPDKSGLPSDRFSAERTGGSVSTLTIQRTQQEDSAVYLCASSFYLDRAQPQHFGDGTRLSIL.